The TCR beta chain described here comes from a study of blood T cells in healthy people across ages. Sample-barcoded 5' priming and a J-beta primer mix drove a second PCR of roughly 7 to 11 cycles. TCRdb passed the 5' RACE reads through MiXCR, listing each CDR3 protein once. The sample has approximately 680,000 distinct CDR3 sequences, approximately 30% seen once. As regards this clonotype: Its ends do not fully match the called genes, so a read error is possible.

This CDR3 spans 15 amino acids. Germline CDR1 MNHNS, CDR2 SASEGT. The receptor's source is a woman older than 75 in good health. V gene TRBV6-1 combines with J gene TRBJ1-2, with 8 nucleotides matching TRBD1. The sequencing input was blood. CDR3 coding DNA: TGTGCCAGCAGTGGTGGACAGGGACTTCACTATGGCTGCACCTTC. This codes for CASSGGQGLHYGCTF.